The 3 T cell receptor beta chains given below trace back to one sample, sequenced in a study of glioma-infiltrating T cells. Using RNA template, CDR3s of TCR alpha and beta were amplified with iRepertoire arm-PCR. TCRdb itself ran the multiplex PCR reads through MiXCR, one entry per CDR3 protein. The table includes under 200,000 distinct CDR3 sequences, around 40% detected once. The material sequenced was glioma tissue, nonneoplastic brain tissue, or PBMCs (not recorded which). These receptors were obtained from a human donor with low-grade glioma or glioblastoma, undergoing nonglioma brain surgery, or in good health (not recorded which).

Points on this clonotype: At one boundary the junction diverges from the germline segment, which might be a read error. The chain combines TRBV18 with TRBJ1-1; D may be TRBD1 (6 bases). The germline CDR1 and CDR2 sequences are KGHSH and LQKENI. The CDR3 length is 15 residues. Here the CDR3 reads CASSPFESGATKAFF. DNA of the CDR3: TGTGCCAGCTCACCATTCGAATCAGGGGCCACTAAAGCTTTCTTT.

This clonotype appeared many times. At one end the junction does not follow the germline gene, possibly because of a read error. This chain uses TRBV20-1 with TRBJ2-3; 7 bases agree with TRBD1. The length of the CDR3 is 10 residues. CDR1 and CDR2 (germline): DFQATT, SNEGSKA (reference sequence). DNA of the CDR3: TGCAGTGCTTGGACAGGTACGCAGTATTTT. This gives the protein CSAWTGTQYF.

This clonotype was seen at least ten times. The CDR3 spells CASSGLLETEPQHF. In DNA form, the CDR3 reads TGTGCCAGCAGTGGGCTCTTGGAGACAGAGCCCCAGCATTTT. The rearrangement joins TRBV2 to TRBJ1-5; the D gene is possibly TRBD1 (5 bases). The CDR3 has 14 amino acids. Germline CDR1 reads SNHLY; CDR2 reads FYNNEI. V gave up 4 bases and J gave up 8 bases, with 15 bases separating them.